Following are 29 T cell receptor beta chains from one sample sequenced in a study of T cell repertoires in cytomegalovirus infection. One entry per CDR3 protein results from TCRdb running MiXCR on the reads. The top ten hold 8.5% to 9% of the sample, which has about 260,000 distinct CDR3 sequences, around 15% seen once. Source material: PBMCs. Receptor source: a human donor in good health (CMV status not recorded). Some clones in this sample may be carry-over from other donors' samples.

This rearrangement joins TRBV20-1 to TRBJ2-6; tentative D call: TRBD1 (5 bases). This CDR3 contains 18 residues. Looked up from germline, CDR1 is DFQATT and CDR2 is SNEGSKA (reference sequence). Trimming pared 5 bases from V and 0 bases from J, leaving 20 bases between. In DNA form, the CDR3 reads TGCAGTGCTTCTCTGGGGCGGAGCACCCGCTCTGGGGCCAACGTCCTGACTTTC. Its protein is CSASLGRSTRSGANVLTF.

This clonotype was observed a few times. V and J are TRBV5-1 and TRBJ2-7; D is uncertain. The germline gives CDR1 SGHRS, CDR2 YFSETQ. This CDR3 comprises 14 residues. V lost 3 bases to trimming and J lost 3 bases, with 13 bases between them. The DNA for the CDR3 is TGCGCCAGCAGCTCCGATCCGGGCAGCTACGAGCAGTACTTC. Its protein product is CASSSDPGSYEQYF.

There are a few counts of this clonotype. This chain uses TRBV20-1 with TRBJ2-7; D may be TRBD1 (6 bases). The CDR3 consists of 14 residues. Trimming removed 0 bases at V and 5 bases at J, with 14 bases between. CDR1 and CDR2 from the germline V gene are DFQATT and SNEGSKA (reference sequence). CDR3 sequence: CSARDVAGVNEQYF. The CDR3 coding sequence is TGCAGTGCTAGAGATGTGGCAGGGGTGAACGAGCAGTACTTC.

V is TRBV15 and J is TRBJ2-3; D may correspond to TRBD1 or TRBD2 (6 bases each). The germline V gene has CDR1 LNHNV and CDR2 YYDKDF (reference sequence). CDR3 size: 14 residues. The germline V and J ends were trimmed by 2 bases and 2 bases, with 8 bases remaining between them. The CDR3 spells CATSRRGVTDTQYF. CDR3 in DNA: TGTGCCACCAGCAGAAGGGGGGTCACAGATACGCAGTATTTT.

This clonotype occurred many times. The rearrangement uses TRBV12-5 and TRBJ1-2, with D perhaps matching TRBD1 (6 bases). Trimming removed 6 bases at V and 2 bases at J, with 13 bases between. CDR1 and CDR2 from the germline V gene are LGHNT and FRNRAP. The CDR3 sequence is 14 residues long. The CDR3 is CASGPGTPNYGYTF. Written as DNA, the CDR3 is TGTGCTAGTGGCCCCGGGACACCGAACTATGGCTACACCTTC.

This clonotype was counted a few times. The chain recombines TRBV4-2 with TRBJ1-2; D not resolved. The V and J ends lost 5 bases and 2 bases respectively, with 15 bases between them. The CDR3 spans 15 residues. Germline V gives CDR1 LGHNA, CDR2 YNFKEQ. The CDR3 region has the DNA TGTGCCAGCAGCGACAAGGCCGGTACGAACTATGGCTACACCTTC. Residues: CASSDKAGTNYGYTF.

The chain couples TRBV10-3 to TRBJ1-6; tentatively, D is TRBD1 (5 bases). CDR3 size: 13 residues. Germline V CDR1 and CDR2: ENHRY, SYGVKD. The germline V and J ends were trimmed by 9 bases and 9 bases, with 15 bases remaining between them. The CDR3 spells CAMARDGSSPLHF. The CDR3 coding sequence is TGTGCCATGGCCCGGGACGGATCTTCACCCCTCCACTTT.

The chain links TRBV4-1 to TRBJ2-1, with 12 bases matching TRBD2. There are 15 residues in the CDR3. V trimming: 5 bases; J trimming: 6 bases; junction bases outside the gene matches: 5. Germline loops: CDR1 MGHRA, CDR2 YSYEKL. As DNA, the CDR3 is TGCGCCAGCAGCGATGGACTAGCGGGGATCAATGAGCAGTTCTTC. This sequence encodes CASSDGLAGINEQFF.

The gene calls are TRBV23-1 and TRBJ1-5; 9 positions match TRBD1. TRBV23-1 is reported as an ORF; its role is uncertain. The CDR3 consists of 16 residues. The J segment lost 0 bases and the V segment lost 2 bases, leaving 2 bases of the junction unmatched. The CDR3, as DNA: TGCGCCAGCAGTCAAGACAGGGGGTTTAGCAATCAGCCCCAGCATTTT. Translating it yields CASSQDRGFSNQPQHF.

Comment on this clonotype: A read error is possible here, since a much larger clone lies one base away. This rearrangement joins TRBV7-9 to TRBJ1-1; D possibly corresponds to TRBD1 (5 bases). V was pared by 6 bases and J by 8 bases, with 13 bases between. Germline CDR1 and CDR2: SEHNR and FQNEAQ (reference sequence). The CDR3 has 12 residues. The CDR3 is CASRGTCGEAFF. For the CDR3, the DNA is TGTGCCAGCAGAGGGACCTGTGGCGAAGCTTTCTTT.

This clonotype was seen ten or more times. The chain has TRBV7-8 and TRBJ2-2, with unresolved D. Germline assignment: CDR1 SGHVS and CDR2 FQNEAQ. The CDR3 runs to 15 residues. The ends were cut back, 4 bases at V and 3 bases at J, with 12 bases in the middle. The CDR3 coding sequence is TGTGCCAGCAGCTCCCGTGGTGTCGACACCGGGGAGCTGTTTTTT. Translated: CASSSRGVDTGELFF.

At least ten counts were recorded for this clonotype. V and J are TRBV2 and TRBJ2-2, with D possibly matching TRBD2 (5 bases). The ends were cut back, 7 bases at V and 6 bases at J, with 18 bases in the middle. The germline V gene encodes CDR1 SNHLY and CDR2 FYNNEI. This CDR3 is 15 amino acids long. The CDR3 loop reads CASTTMVGAAGELFF. The CDR3 bases are TGTGCCAGCACGACGATGGTGGGAGCGGCCGGGGAGCTGTTTTTT.

The V and J genes are TRBV20-1 and TRBJ1-5; 8 bases are a match to TRBD1. This CDR3 spans 16 amino acids. V dropped 7 bases and J dropped 0; count of bases not matched to a gene: 11. Germline V gives CDR1 DFQATT, CDR2 SNEGSKA (reference sequence). The CDR3 sequence is CSGVQGARLSNQPQHF. The DNA for the CDR3 is TGCAGTGGCGTCCAGGGGGCGAGACTTAGCAATCAGCCCCAGCATTTT.

This clonotype was seen ten or more times. The chain recombines TRBV7-2 with TRBJ1-1, with D unresolved. The CDR3 extends over 14 amino acids. V lost 2 bases and J lost 1, with 8 bases in between. Per germline, CDR1 SGHTA and CDR2 FQGNSA. CDR3 DNA: TGTGCCAGCAGCTTAACAGAAAGGAACACTGAAGCTTTCTTT. Amino acids: CASSLTERNTEAFF. The full variable domain, with the rest looked up from reference TRBV7-2 and TRBJ1-1, is GAGVSQSPSNKVTEKGKDVELRCDPISGHTALYWYRQSLGQGLEFLIYFQGNSAPDKSGLPSDRFSAERTGGSVSTLTIQRTQQEDSAVYLCASSLTERNTEAFFGQGTRLTVV.

There are many counts of this clonotype. The V gene is TRBV7-2, the J gene TRBJ1-5; TRBD1 matches 9 bases. Germline trimming cut 7 bases from V and 10 bases from J; bases unmatched to any gene: 11. The CDR3 runs to 14 residues. Germline V gives CDR1 SGHTA, CDR2 FQGNSA. The chain's CDR3 is CASTSGQGLVPQHF. In DNA form, the CDR3 reads TGTGCCAGCACCTCAGGACAGGGGCTAGTTCCCCAGCATTTT.

This clonotype has only a few counts. The chain joins TRBV20-1 to TRBJ1-4; D remains unclear. There are 11 residues in the CDR3. Germline V CDR1 and CDR2: DFQATT, SNEGSKA (reference sequence). Trimming left V 5 bases short and J 7 bases short, with 8 bases between. The CDR3 region is CSAGFAEKLFF. The CDR3 bases are TGCAGTGCTGGATTCGCTGAAAAACTGTTTTTT.

This clonotype occurred many times. The V gene is TRBV7-2, the J gene TRBJ1-3; 8 nucleotides match TRBD1. CDR1 is SGHTA, CDR2 FQGNSA, per germline. The CDR3 has 15 residues. Germline trimming cut 4 bases from V and 5 bases from J; bases unmatched to any gene: 7. For the CDR3, the DNA is TGTGCCAGCAGCTCCCAGACAGGGGAACGAAACACCATATATTTT. It encodes CASSSQTGERNTIYF.

This clonotype has a count of ten or more. The V and J genes are TRBV6-5 and TRBJ2-2; D tentatively fits TRBD1 or TRBD2 (7 bases each). V lost 5 bases and J 0 bases, leaving 16 bases between the germline ends. Germline V CDR1 and CDR2: MNHEY, SVGAGI. The CDR3 contains 17 residues. The CDR3 region has the DNA TGTGCCAGCAGTCCCCAGGGAGGGGGCGCGAACACCGGGGAGCTGTTTTTT. Translated, it gives CASSPQGGGANTGELFF.

Many counts were recorded for this clonotype. The rearrangement uses TRBV7-8 and TRBJ2-4; D is undetermined. Between the trimmed V and J ends, which lost 4 bases and 3 bases, there was a span of 13 bases. The CDR3 contains 15 residues. Per germline, CDR1 SGHVS and CDR2 FQNEAQ. In nucleotides, the CDR3 is TGTGCCAGCAGCTCGGCAAGTAACGTCAAAAACATTCAGTACTTC. Translation gives CASSSASNVKNIQYF.

This clonotype was seen at least ten times. This sequence joins TRBV6-1 and TRBJ2-5; TRBD2 matches 11 bases. Germline V lookup: CDR1 MNHNS, CDR2 SASEGT. The CDR3 contains 14 residues. Losses at the gene ends were 8 bases for V and 3 bases for J; bases not matched to a gene: 5. The CDR3 region has the DNA TGTGCCAGCGGGGGACTAGCGGTAGAAGAGACCCAGTACTTC. This gives the protein CASGGLAVEETQYF.

The genes are TRBV15 and TRBJ2-1; possibly TRBD2 for D (5 bases). The V and J ends lost 0 bases and 0 bases respectively, with 9 bases between them. The CDR3 is made up of 16 amino acids. Germline-derived CDR1 and CDR2 are LNHNV and YYDKDF (reference sequence). This chain's CDR3 is CATSRDGRSSYNEQFF. Written as DNA, the CDR3 is TGTGCCACCAGCAGAGATGGGAGAAGCTCCTACAATGAGCAGTTCTTC.

This clonotype was picked up many times. The rearrangement links TRBV7-9 to TRBJ1-1, with TRBD1 as a possible D gene (6 bases). The CDR3 is made up of 14 amino acids. Germline-derived CDR1 and CDR2 are SEHNR and FQNEAQ (reference sequence). The germline V and J ends were trimmed by 5 bases and 1 base, with 11 bases remaining between them. The CDR3, as DNA: TGTGCCAGCAGCGCCCGGGACAAGAACACTGAAGCTTTCTTT. Translated, it gives CASSARDKNTEAFF.

This clonotype was seen a handful of times. The chain links TRBV9 to TRBJ2-5, with 8 bases that match TRBD1. This CDR3 contains 13 residues. With V trimmed by 3 bases and J by 5 bases, 3 bases remained unmatched. Looked up from germline, CDR1 is SGDLS and CDR2 is YYNGEE. The CDR3 loop reads CASSATGAETQYF. The CDR3 region has the DNA TGTGCCAGCAGCGCGACAGGGGCGGAGACCCAGTACTTC. The full variable domain, its missing parts supplied by reference TRBV9 and TRBJ2-5, is DSGVTQTPKHLITATGQRVTLRCSPRSGDLSVYWYQQSLDQGLQFLIQYYNGEERAKGNILERFSAQQFPDLHSELNLSSLELGDSALYFCASSATGAETQYFGPGTRLLVL.

The genes are TRBV15 and TRBJ2-4; the D call may be TRBD1 or TRBD2 (5 bases each). The V end was cut by 2 bases, the J end by 6 bases, with 14 bases between. Germline loops: CDR1 LNHNV, CDR2 YYDKDF (reference sequence). CDR3 length equals 15 residues. CDR3 amino acids: CATSRPGTPVNIQYF. The CDR3, as DNA: TGTGCCACCAGCAGACCCGGGACCCCGGTAAACATTCAGTACTTC.

This clonotype was detected many times. The chain has TRBV7-8 and TRBJ2-3; 7 bases are a match to TRBD2. Germline V gene data show CDR1 as SGHVS and CDR2 as FQNEAQ. Trimming took 5 bases from V and 2 from J; bases not matched to a gene: 10. CDR3 length: 16 residues. The DNA for the CDR3 is TGTGCCAGCAGCCTGGGGGGGATAAGCTTCACAGATACGCAGTATTTT. Residues: CASSLGGISFTDTQYF.

V and J are TRBV19 and TRBJ2-6, with D unclear. This CDR3 region has 16 residues. CDR1 is LNHDA and CDR2 is SQIVND in the germline V gene (reference sequence). Trimming removed 4 bases at V and 1 base at J, with 11 bases between. For the CDR3, the DNA is TGTGCCAGTAGTACCCAGGTTTTGTCTGGGGCCAACGTCCTGACTTTC. It translates to CASSTQVLSGANVLTF.

The genes are TRBV4-1 and TRBJ2-1; 7 bases align to TRBD2. Germline V gene lookup returns CDR1 MGHRA and CDR2 YSYEKL. This CDR3 has 14 amino acids. The J segment lost 5 bases and the V segment lost 1 base, leaving 2 bases of the junction unmatched. CDR3 nucleotides: TGCGCCAGCAGCCAAGTAAGCGGGAACAATGAGCAGTTCTTC. Translating gives CASSQVSGNNEQFF.

This clonotype came up many times. V gene TRBV12-3 or TRBV12-4 combines with J gene TRBJ1-2, with TRBD1 matching 7 bases. The CDR3 length is 13 residues. V shed 6 bases, J shed 5 bases, and the junction held 6 bases outside the gene matches. In DNA, the CDR3 is TGTGCCAGCAGGGAGGGACAGTCATATGGCTACACCTTC. This encodes CASREGQSYGYTF.

This clonotype has only one observation. The rearrangement uses TRBV12-3 or TRBV12-4 and TRBJ1-5; unclear D gene. There are 13 residues in the CDR3. Trimming stripped 4 bases from V and 7 bases from J, with 11 bases between. The CDR3, as DNA: TGTGCCAGCAGTTATAACCGGGAACAGCCCCAGCATTTT. Protein product: CASSYNREQPQHF.